This is a list of T cell receptor beta chains from one sample in a study of OX40 agonist ivuxolimab in advanced cancers. Here immunoSEQ multiplex PCR was the method, and the copy in TCRdb shows in-frame clones only, minus some. The data show some 80,000 clones, approximately 84% seen once. This specimen was CD4+ or CD8+ T cells sorted from blood, taken in a trial of the OX40 agonist ivuxolimab. Receptor source: an adult with an advanced solid tumor such as melanoma, head and neck, liver or kidney cancer. Each CDR3 is given with its conserved first and last residue. The D gene is left open where the match is weak. Rows give clone size only sometimes, using once, few, many, or a class for an expanded clone.

>TRBJ2-5|TRBV11-2|NA|TRBD1
TGTGCCAGCAGCTTAGGGGGACAGTCTCAAGAGACCCAGTACTTC
CASSLGGQSQETQYF
>TRBJ1-5|TRBV6-5|NA|TRBD1
TGTGCCAGCAGTTACAAGGGGGCTGGCAATCAGCCCCAGCATTTT
CASSYKGAGNQPQHF
>TRBJ2-7|TRBV27|once|NA
TGTGCCAGCAGACGGGACCAAGCCTACGAGCAGTACTTC
CASRRDQAYEQYF
>TRBJ2-7|TRBV30|NA|TRBD1
TGTGCCTGGAGTGCTGGACAGGGGTTCTACGAGCAGTACTTC
CAWSAGQGFYEQYF
>TRBJ1-6|TRBV7-9|few|NA
TGTGCCAGCAGCGACACATCAAGCAATTCACCCCTCCACTTT
CASSDTSSNSPLHF
>TRBJ1-5|TRBV19|NA|NA
TGTGCCAGTAGTCTACGGATTACTCAGCCCCAGCATTTT
CASSLRITQPQHF
>TRBJ1-5|TRBV19|NA|NA
TGTGCCAGTAGTGGAGGTAGCAATCAGCCCCAGCATTTT
CASSGGSNQPQHF
>TRBJ2-3|TRBV5-8|few|NA
TGTGCCAGCAGCTTTAGAGCGTCAGGGGCAGCAGATACGCAGTATTTT
CASSFRASGAADTQYF
>TRBJ2-3|TRBV7-9|NA|NA
TGTGCCAGCAGCTTAGAGTCAAGCGGTGGCACAGATACGCAGTATTTT
CASSLESSGGTDTQYF
>TRBJ2-6|TRBV18|NA|NA
TGTGCCAGCTCACCAATAGGATACTCTGGGGCCAACGTCCTGACTTTC
CASSPIGYSGANVLTF
>TRBJ1-2|TRBV6-1|NA|TRBD1
TGTGCGGCGGGACAGGGGTTATCCTATGGCTACACCTTC
CAAGQGLSYGYTF
>TRBJ2-7|TRBV6-5|NA|NA
TGTGCCAGCAGTTACTCGTCGCAGGTCGGGTTAGGTGAGCAGTACTTC
CASSYSSQVGLGEQYF
>TRBJ1-2|TRBV7-9|NA|TRBD1
TGTGCCAGCAGCTCGGGCAACAGGGGGCGCCTTGATGGCTACACCTTC
CASSSGNRGRLDGYTF
>TRBJ2-1|TRBV5-1|NA|NA
TGCGCCAGCAGCTTGGAAGGCAGGGGGGATGAGCAGTTCTTC
CASSLEGRGDEQFF
>TRBJ1-2|TRBV9|NA|NA
TGTGCCAGCAGCGTAGAGGTGGAAGACTATGGCTACACCTTC
CASSVEVEDYGYTF
>TRBJ2-1|TRBV11-2|once|NA
TGTGCCAGCAGCGCAAGCAAAAGGAACAATGAGCAGTTCTTC
CASSASKRNNEQFF
>TRBJ1-4|TRBV4-2|NA|TRBD1
TGTGCCAGCAGCCAAGACGGACAGGGGGCATCACCTAATGAAAAACTGTTTTTT
CASSQDGQGASPNEKLFF
>TRBJ2-4|TRBV7-2|NA|NA
TGTGCCAGCAGATTGGATCTAGCCAAAAACATTCAGTACTTC
CASRLDLAKNIQYF
>TRBJ2-1|TRBV2|NA|TRBD1
TGTGCCACCCGGACAGGGGGAGGCAATGAGCAGTTCTTC
CATRTGGGNEQFF
>TRBJ1-2|TRBV4-1|NA|NA
TGCGCCAGCAGCCAAGATCCGACGGGGGAAAGTGGCTACACCTTC
CASSQDPTGESGYTF
>TRBJ1-2|TRBV19|NA|TRBD1
TGTGCCAGTAGTATAGATCAGACAGGGGAGGACTATGGCTACACCTTC
CASSIDQTGEDYGYTF
>TRBJ1-1|TRBV25-1|NA|NA
TGTGCCAGCAGTGCCCCTAGAGGGGGGGGAGACACTGAAGCTTTCTTT
CASSAPRGGGDTEAFF
>TRBJ1-1|TRBV5-1|once|NA
TGCGCCAGCAGGCCTTGGGGGGCAGGAACTGAAGCTTTCTTT
CASRPWGAGTEAFF
>TRBJ2-7|TRBV5-6|NA|NA
TGTGCCAGCAGTCGCCCGGGGGCGAACTACGAGCAGTACTTC
CASSRPGANYEQYF
>TRBJ1-2|TRBV6-6|NA|NA
TGTGCCAGCAGCTACGGGGGGGTCGGCTACACCTTC
CASSYGGVGYTF
>TRBJ1-1|TRBV2|NA|NA
TGTGCCAGCAGCCGACAGGTTTACACTGAAGCTTTCTTT
CASSRQVYTEAFF
>TRBJ1-1|TRBV19|NA|NA
TGTGCCAGTAGCCATGGGGGGGGGCACCGAACTGAAGCTTTCTTT
CASSHGGGHRTEAFF
>TRBJ2-5|TRBV2|NA|NA
TGTGCCAGCAGTTTAGTAAAAGAGACCCAGTACTTC
CASSLVKETQYF
>TRBJ2-7|TRBV6-6|NA|TRBD2
TGTGCCAGCAGTTACCTTGGGACTAGCGAGTTCAACGAGCAGTACTTC
CASSYLGTSEFNEQYF
>TRBJ2-4|TRBV4-1|NA|NA
TGCGCCAGCAGCCAGAGATCTACAGTCCTGGTAGCCAAAAACATTCAGTACTTC
CASSQRSTVLVAKNIQYF
>TRBJ2-2|TRBV7-3|NA|TRBD1
TGTGCCAGCAGCACCCCGGGACAGGGGGTTACCGGGGAGCTGTTTTTT
CASSTPGQGVTGELFF
>TRBJ2-5|TRBV11-1|once|TRBD2
TGTGCCAGCAGCAAACTAGCGAACCAAGAGACCCAGTACTTC
CASSKLANQETQYF
>TRBJ1-4|TRBV2|NA|NA
TGTGCCAGCGTTTTGGGCTTAGGGGTGACAACTAATGAAAAACTGTTTTTT
CASVLGLGVTTNEKLFF
>TRBJ2-5|TRBV7-9|NA|NA
TGTGCCAGCAGCCGACGGGGGGCACAAGAGACCCAGTACTTC
CASSRRGAQETQYF
>TRBJ1-5|TRBV5-1|NA|TRBD1
TGCGCCAGCAGCCTCAGGACAGGGCAGAAACAGCCCCAGCATTTT
CASSLRTGQKQPQHF
>TRBJ1-1|TRBV6-5|NA|NA
TGTGCCAGCTTCCTGGCAGGACGGCAGGGCACTGAAGCTTTCTTT
CASFLAGRQGTEAFF
>TRBJ1-5|TRBV10-1|NA|TRBD1
TGCGCCAGCAGCGAGGGGGGACAGGGAGGAGGGCAGCCCCAGCATTTT
CASSEGGQGGGQPQHF
>TRBJ1-6|TRBV6-6|NA|NA
TGTGCCAGCAGCCAGTTCGGCAGCCTTAATTCACCCCTCCACTTT
CASSQFGSLNSPLHF
>TRBJ2-7|TRBV6-5|NA|NA
TGTGCCAGCAGTTACTCGAAACAGGGATCCTACGAGCAGTACTTC
CASSYSKQGSYEQYF
>TRBJ2-7|TRBV27|NA|NA
TGTGCCAGCAGTTCCTTGGTACGCCAGAGACGGTTACCCTACGAGCAGTACTTC
CASSSLVRQRRLPYEQYF
>TRBJ2-1|TRBV25-1|NA|NA
TGTGCCAGCAGTGAATCGTTTGGCAATGAGCAGTTCTTC
CASSESFGNEQFF
>TRBJ1-4|TRBV6-5|NA|NA
TGTGCCAGCAGTTCGGGCGGGGAAGACGACGAAAAACTGTTTTTT
CASSSGGEDDEKLFF
>TRBJ2-7|TRBV5-4|NA|TRBD1
TGTGCCAGCAGCTTGAACAGGGGGCTTAACGAGCAGTACTTC
CASSLNRGLNEQYF
>TRBJ2-7|TRBV7-6|NA|NA
TGTGCCAGCAGCTTAGGCAACCTGGAGTCCTACGAGCAGTACTTC
CASSLGNLESYEQYF
>TRBJ2-5|TRBV7-6|NA|NA
TGTGCCAGCAGCCTAAGACTGGGCACCAGGGAGACCCAGTACTTC
CASSLRLGTRETQYF
>TRBJ2-7|TRBV7-9|NA|NA
TGTGCCACCCTTGGATCGGGGGGCGCGAAGGGCGAGCAGTACTTC
CATLGSGGAKGEQYF
>TRBJ2-3|TRBV5-4|NA|NA
TGTGCCAGCAGCTTGGGACTAGTCGTTCCAGATACGCAGTATTTT
CASSLGLVVPDTQYF
>TRBJ1-2|TRBV7-8|NA|NA
TGTGCCAGCAGCCCCCCGGGGGTTGGCTATAGCTACACCTTC
CASSPPGVGYSYTF
>TRBJ1-1|TRBV11-2|NA|NA
TGTGCCAGCAGCCTCCGGACATTTAACACTGAAGCTTTCTTT
CASSLRTFNTEAFF
>TRBJ1-3|TRBV7-9|NA|NA
TGTGCCAGCAATCCAATCGTGGGGGGAGGAAACACCATATATTTT
CASNPIVGGGNTIYF
>TRBJ2-1|TRBV15|NA|TRBD2
TGTGCCACCAGCAGTGGGTTAGCGGGAGGTTACAATGAGCAGTTCTTC
CATSSGLAGGYNEQFF
>TRBJ1-6|TRBV7-8|once|NA
TGTGCCAGCACCCACAGGAATAATTCACCCCTCCACTTT
CASTHRNNSPLHF
>TRBJ2-1|TRBV27|NA|TRBD2
TGTGCCAGCAGCCGACTAGCCACCTACAATGAGCAGTTCTTC
CASSRLATYNEQFF
>TRBJ1-5|TRBV6-5|NA|NA
TGTGCCAGCAGTTACTCCCGGGGGCCCAATCAGCCCCAGCATTTT
CASSYSRGPNQPQHF